This paragraph covers one T cell receptor (beta chain) sequence. It has no known antigen specificity. No base quality values were provided; no much bigger clone lies one nucleotide off. This sample was included in a study of Ad26.COV2.S vaccination and SARS-CoV-2 variants (dated by TCRdb to 2020 to 2022). Study-wide context: Vaccine-arm donors were drawn from COV1001, a multicentre, randomized, double-blind, placebo-controlled phase I-IIa trial of Ad26.COV2.S in healthy adults. Throughout the experiments and outcome assessment, investigators stayed blinded to trial group allocation. Dosing of Ad26.COV2.S was intramuscular, at either 5x10^10 or 1x10^11 viral particles, delivered as one shot or as two shots spaced 56 days apart. A total of 32 samples were included in the TCR-sequenced set, comprising some 20 Ad26.COV2.S vaccine recipients, 5 placebo recipients and 8 SARS-CoV-2 convalescent individuals. TCRbeta repertoire sequencing was used to assess the specificity and breadth of SARS-CoV-2-reactive T cell receptors after Ad26.COV2.S vaccination. Participants in the trial were split at random into five groups of five each, receiving low-dose or high-dose Ad26.COV2.S once or twice, or else placebo on both occasions. Broader findings and caveats from the paper: Substantial breadth of spike-specific CD8+ and CD4+ T cell responses was reported after vaccination. Non-spike TCR breadth was comparable between vaccine and placebo recipients, consistent with the vaccine containing only spike. The study was not powered for comparison of responses between vaccine doses or regimens. The authors noted that total T cell responses may have been underestimated by the TCR breadth and depth analyses. Compared with placebo recipients, Ad26.COV2.S recipients showed higher spike-specific TCR breadth (P = 0.0014).

TCRbeta CDR3 regions were sequenced with the immunoSEQ Assay. After extraction, genomic DNA underwent amplification by bias-controlled multiplex PCR, followed by high-throughput sequencing. Per the original workflow: To quantify the absolute abundance of every unique TCRbeta CDR3 region, sequences were collapsed and filtered. Usable DNA was measured by amplifying reference genes present in all nucleated cells, and TCRbeta template counts were normalized to that usable DNA to estimate T cell fraction. Repertoire TCRs were annotated as SARS-CoV-2-specific when V gene, CDR3 amino acid sequence and J gene were exactly matched to a known reactive TCR set. The reference SARS-CoV-2 TCR set came from MIRA and was filtered for enrichment in COVID-19-positive ImmuneCODE repertoires, removing public or cross-reactive TCRs. Drawing on the MIRA antigens, annotated TCRs were analysed further at the level of specific ORF or position within ORF. Breadth was defined as the number of annotated unique rearrangements divided by the total number of unique productive rearrangements, and depth was defined as the summed frequency of the annotated unique rearrangements. Two-sided Wilcoxon rank-sum tests were used to compare TCR breadth between groups. TCRdb obtained this table from immuneACCESS and retained in-frame rearrangements with V and J assigned. These tables miss some clones; where compared with another copy, unresolved V genes account for less than half of the shortfall, and the remainder is unexplained. V and J calls and clone size are those listed in that table; D and trimming were worked out from the DNA. The sample profile shows roughly 320,000 clones; around four fifths of them were found once. 2% to 2.5% of the sample lies in the top ten.

CDR1 and CDR2 are read off the germline V gene as MDHEN and SYDVKM. V is pared back by 7 bases and J by 0 bases, with 15 bases lying between the germline termini. The CDR3 spans 16 residues, from the cysteine through the phenylalanine. Solely the CDR3 DNA is kept, with 48 bases framed from the first base. Taken with the paper, the label for treatment or condition translates to: 19 received Ad26.COV2.S at low or high dose, single or two shots; 5 received placebo; per-sample allocation not given. For vaccine and placebo recipients, the sequenced repertoires came from samples collected on day 63 after the first injection. In Cohort 1b, roughly 26 adults aged 18-55 years were enrolled at a single site in Boston, USA, between 29 July and 7 August 2020. As a vaccine, Ad26.COV2.S was a replication-incompetent adenovirus type 26 vector that expressed a prefusion-stabilized SARS-CoV-2 spike protein derived from the original Wuhan strain.

Sequenced material: peripheral blood, taken in a trial of Ad26.COV2.S vaccine versus placebo. The source of this sequence is a person aged 18-60 years who received the Ad26.COV2.S COVID-19 vaccine or a placebo. This chain is built from TRBV28 and TRBJ1-4, and TRBD1 may be the D gene, going by 6 matching bases. The CDR3 protein: CASTPWTASTNEKLFF. The bases read TGTGCCAGCACTCCCTGGACAGCCTCAACTAATGAAAAACTGTTTTTT.